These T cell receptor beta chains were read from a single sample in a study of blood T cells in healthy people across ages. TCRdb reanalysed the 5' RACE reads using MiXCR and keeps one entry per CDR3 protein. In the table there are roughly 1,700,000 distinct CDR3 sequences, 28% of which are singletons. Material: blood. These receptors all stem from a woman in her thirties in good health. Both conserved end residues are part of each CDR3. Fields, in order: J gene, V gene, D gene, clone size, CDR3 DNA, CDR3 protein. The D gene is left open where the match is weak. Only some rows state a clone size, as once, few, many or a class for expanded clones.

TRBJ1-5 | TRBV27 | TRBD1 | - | TGTGCCGGCAGTCTCCGGGACAGAGATCAGCCCCAGCATTTT | CAGSLRDRDQPQHF
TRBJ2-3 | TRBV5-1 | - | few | TGCGCCAGCAGCTTGACCAGCTCTAGGTCCACAGATACGCAGTATTTT | CASSLTSSRSTDTQYF
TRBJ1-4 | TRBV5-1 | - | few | TGCGCCAGCAGCTTGACCCAGGGTGAAGAAAAACTGTTTTTT | CASSLTQGEEKLFF
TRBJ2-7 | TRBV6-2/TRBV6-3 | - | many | TGTGCCAGCAGTCACACCACCTACGAGCAGTACTTC | CASSHTTYEQYF
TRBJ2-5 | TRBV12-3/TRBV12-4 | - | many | TGTGCCAGCAGTTTATACAGAAAAGAGACCCAGTACTTC | CASSLYRKETQYF
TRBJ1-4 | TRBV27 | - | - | TGTGCCAGCGGAGTACCCAGCGTCGGCACTAATGAAAAACTGTTTTTT | CASGVPSVGTNEKLFF
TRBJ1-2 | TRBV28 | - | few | TGTGCCAGCAGCGATAAAAGGGGCTATGGCTACACCTTC | CASSDKRGYGYTF
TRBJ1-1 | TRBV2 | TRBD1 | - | TGTGCCAGCAGGTCCCGGGACAGGGCTGAAGCTTTCTTT | CASRSRDRAEAFF
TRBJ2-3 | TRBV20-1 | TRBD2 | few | TGCAGTGCTACCCCTACGACTAGCGGGAGTGGGGGATCCGCAGATACGCAGTATTTT | CSATPTTSGSGGSADTQYF
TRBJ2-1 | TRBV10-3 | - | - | TGTGCCATCAGGGAGATACAGTCTGGTGAGCAGTTCTTC | CAIREIQSGEQFF
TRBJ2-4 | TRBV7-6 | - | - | TGTGCCAGCAGCTTAGGGGCAATCATCGGGGGTAATGAGCAGTACTTC | CASSLGAIIGGNEQYF
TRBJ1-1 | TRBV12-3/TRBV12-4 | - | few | TGTGCCAGCAGTTTAATTAGCGGGGTCGGGGAGACTGAAGCTTTCTTT | CASSLISGVGETEAFF
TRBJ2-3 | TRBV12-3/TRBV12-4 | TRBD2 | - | TGTGCCAGCACCTCCTCTATAGCGGGAGGGGCAGATACGCAGTATTTT | CASTSSIAGGADTQYF
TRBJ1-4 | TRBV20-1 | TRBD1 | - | TGCAGTGCTAGACCTAACCGGACAGGGTCATACGAAAAACTGTTTTTT | CSARPNRTGSYEKLFF
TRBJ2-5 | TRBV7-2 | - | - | TGTGCCAGCAGCTTAGGCCCTGCTAGATTCAATGAGCAGTACTTC | CASSLGPARFNEQYF
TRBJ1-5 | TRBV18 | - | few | TGTGCCAGCTCACCATCCCAGGGACGTCAGCCCCAGCATTTT | CASSPSQGRQPQHF
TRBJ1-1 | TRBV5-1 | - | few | TGCGCCAGCACACTGACTCGCGGTGGCACTGAAGCTTTCTTT | CASTLTRGGTEAFF
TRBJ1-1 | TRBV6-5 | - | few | TGTGCCAGCGCTAGTTTGCGGAACACTGAAGCTTTCTTT | CASASLRNTEAFF
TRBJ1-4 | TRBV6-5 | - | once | TGTGCCAGCAGTTACGTCCGGGGGACTAATGAAAAACTGTTTTTT | CASSYVRGTNEKLFF
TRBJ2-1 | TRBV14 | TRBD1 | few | TGTGCCAGCAGCCAACACTCAGGGGGCCCTTACAATGAGCAGTTCTTC | CASSQHSGGPYNEQFF
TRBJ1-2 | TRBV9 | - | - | TGTGCCAGCAGCCCCACGGCAGGGGCCCTTCTTAACTATGGCTACACCTTC | CASSPTAGALLNYGYTF
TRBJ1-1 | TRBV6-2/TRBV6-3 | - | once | TGTGCCAGCAGTTATGACCGGGAAGCTTTCTTT | CASSYDREAFF
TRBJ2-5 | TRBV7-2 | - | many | TGTGCCAGCAGCTTAGCGCGGAAGCAAGAGACCCAGTACTTC | CASSLARKQETQYF
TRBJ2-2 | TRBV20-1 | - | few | TGCAGTGCTAGAGATCGGGTTAACACCGGGGAGCTGTTTTTT | CSARDRVNTGELFF
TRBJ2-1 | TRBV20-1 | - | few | TGCAGTGCGAGCCGGGACTCCTTATACAATGAGCAGTTCTTC | CSASRDSLYNEQFF
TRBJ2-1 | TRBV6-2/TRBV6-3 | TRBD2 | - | TGTACCAGCAGTTACTCTAGCGGGAGCTCCTACAATGAGCAGTTCTTC | CTSSYSSGSSYNEQFF
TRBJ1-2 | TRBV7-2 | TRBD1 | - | TGTGCCAGCAGTCCGGACAGGCTCGGTGGCTACACCTTC | CASSPDRLGGYTF
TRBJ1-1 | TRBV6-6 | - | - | TGTGCCAGCAGTTACTCGATGCGGACTGAGAACACTGAAGCTTTCTTT | CASSYSMRTENTEAFF
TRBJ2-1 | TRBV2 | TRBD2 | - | TGTGCCAGCAGTGAAAGGGGTAGCGGGGGAGGGGATGAGCAGTTCTTC | CASSERGSGGGDEQFF